One and the same sample provided the 9 T cell receptor beta chains below, sequenced in a study of cytomegalovirus exposure and HLA in healthy donors. In the PCR, 60 Vbeta and 13 Jbeta primers were used. Repertoires were generated with immunoSEQ multiplex PCR, while TCRdb's copy carries only in-frame clones and drops some. The table has 250,000 to 350,000 clones, about four fifths seen once. The specimen was PBMCs. The source of these receptors is a girl under 10 years old in good health and CMV-seronegative.

The genes are TRBV4-1 and TRBJ2-1; D remains ambiguous. Per germline, CDR1 MGHRA and CDR2 YSYEKL. The CDR3 has 12 amino acids. Trimming took 2 bases from V and 5 from J, leaving 4 bases between them. The CDR3: CASSQSDNEQFF. DNA of the CDR3: TGCGCCAGCAGCCAATCTGACAATGAGCAGTTCTTC.

V is TRBV10-1 and J is TRBJ2-1, with D unresolved. Trimming took off 8 bases at V and 7 bases at J, with 12 bases between the two ends. This CDR3 is 12 amino acids long. Germline CDR1 reads WNHNN; CDR2 reads SYGVQD (reference sequence). The CDR3 DNA reads TGCGCCAGCGGTCGAATACTAAATGAGCAGTTCTTC. Its translation is CASGRILNEQFF.

The chain couples TRBV7-9 to TRBJ2-2; weak D call: TRBD1 (6 bases). This CDR3 region has 17 residues. Germline assignment: CDR1 SEHNR and CDR2 FQNEAQ (reference sequence). V dropped 8 bases and J dropped 3 bases, with 22 bases sitting between them. The CDR3 DNA is TGTGCCAGCCCCATAGCAGGGGCAGGGGATTACACCGGGGAGCTGTTTTTT. This encodes CASPIAGAGDYTGELFF.

This CDR3 is CASSLPPARVYGYTF. CDR3 in DNA: TGTGCCAGCAGCTTACCCCCCGCCCGGGTCTATGGCTACACCTTC. The genes are TRBV5-8 and TRBJ1-2; D remains unclear. V was clipped by 2 bases and J by 4 bases, with 15 bases between them. The CDR3 length is 15 residues. Germline CDR1 SGHTS, CDR2 YDEGEE.

The V gene is TRBV9, the J gene TRBJ2-3; possibly TRBD2 for D (6 bases). The CDR3 runs to 16 residues. Trimming cost V 3 bases and J 6 bases, with 20 bases left between them. Germline CDR1 is SGDLS and CDR2 is YYNGEE. This CDR3 is CASSADPGDPRDTQYF. CDR3 nucleotides: TGTGCCAGCAGCGCAGACCCGGGGGACCCCAGGGATACGCAGTATTTT.

V is TRBV2 and J is TRBJ1-6; TRBD1 aligns across 7 bases. This CDR3 is built from 15 residues. Losses at the gene ends were 7 bases for V and 2 bases for J; bases not matched to a gene: 5. CDR1 and CDR2 from the germline V gene are SNHLY and FYNNEI. CDR3 loop: CASTRTGAYNSPLHF. CDR3 coding DNA: TGTGCCAGCACCCGGACAGGCGCCTATAATTCACCCCTCCACTTT.

The genes are TRBV9 and TRBJ2-7; D is perhaps TRBD1 (5 bases). Per the germline V gene, CDR1 is SGDLS and CDR2 is YYNGEE. Trimming took off 0 bases at V and 4 bases at J, with 11 bases between the two ends. The CDR3 spans 14 residues. CDR3 DNA: TGTGCCAGCAGCGTAGGGGCAGGGTTTTACGAGCAGTACTTC. The encoded protein is CASSVGAGFYEQYF. Combining the CDR3 with reference TRBV9 and TRBJ2-7 gives the whole variable domain DSGVTQTPKHLITATGQRVTLRCSPRSGDLSVYWYQQSLDQGLQFLIQYYNGEERAKGNILERFSAQQFPDLHSELNLSSLELGDSALYFCASSVGAGFYEQYFGPGTRLTVT.

The genes are TRBV19 and TRBJ1-5; D uncertain. The V end lost 5 bases, the J end lost 3 bases, and 8 bases lay between the germline ends. CDR3 size: 13 residues. Germline V gene data show CDR1 as LNHDA and CDR2 as SQIVND (reference sequence). The CDR3 protein is CASSPLSNQPQHF. DNA of the CDR3: TGTGCCAGTAGTCCCCTGTCCAATCAGCCCCAGCATTTT.

This chain uses TRBV9 with TRBJ2-6; 8 nucleotides agree with TRBD1. This CDR3 has 17 residues. Trimming cost V 2 bases and J 0 bases; bases outside gene matches: 4. In germline, CDR1 is SGDLS, CDR2 YYNGEE. The CDR3 sequence: CASSVGQGASGANVLTF. The CDR3 DNA sequence: TGTGCCAGCAGCGTCGGGCAGGGGGCCTCTGGGGCCAACGTCCTGACTTTC.